The next 27 T cell receptor beta chains were all read from a single sample in a study of T cells in Graves' hyperthyroidism and ophthalmopathy. Amplified TCR beta CDR3 regions derived from RNA transcripts. Using the HTBI primer set, a first-round RT-PCR was run on the TCR CDR3. MiXCR, run by TCRdb on the multiplex PCR reads, gives a single entry per CDR3 protein. The table has 300,000 to 400,000 distinct CDR3 sequences, 20% to 25% seen once; the top ten hold about 50%. Sequenced: blood. These receptors all come from a woman in her fifties or sixties with Graves' hyperthyroidism.

This clonotype occurred a few times. The chain is built from TRBV28 and TRBJ2-2, with D perhaps matching TRBD2 (6 bases). This CDR3 is 11 amino acids long. From germline, CDR1 is MDHEN and CDR2 SYDVKM. Trimming removed 10 bases from V and 7 bases from J, with 10 bases in between. CDR3 amino acids: CATGGVGELFF. In nucleotides, the CDR3 is TGTGCCACCGGGGGTGTCGGGGAGCTGTTTTTT.

This rearrangement joins TRBV7-2 to TRBJ2-3, with a possible D match to TRBD2 (6 bases). CDR3 size: 15 residues. Per germline, CDR1 SGHTA and CDR2 FQGNSA. Deletions cut 3 bases from V and 1 base from J, with 11 bases between. Here the CDR3 reads CASSFRLGRTDTQYF. The CDR3 DNA follows: TGTGCCAGCAGCTTCCGACTAGGGCGCACAGATACGCAGTATTTT.

This clonotype has at least ten counts. The chain is built from TRBV27 and TRBJ2-1; D is perhaps TRBD1 (6 bases). The CDR3 covers 13 residues. Trimming shortened V by 6 bases and J by 5 bases, and 11 bases separated the two germline ends. The germline V gene has CDR1 MNHEY and CDR2 SMNVEV (reference sequence). CDR3 sequence: CASRRTVHNEQFF. In nucleotides, the CDR3 is TGTGCCAGCAGAAGGACAGTCCACAATGAGCAGTTCTTC.

There are many counts of this clonotype. The chain combines TRBV7-9 with TRBJ1-2; 9 bases match TRBD1. Germline values: CDR1 SEHNR, CDR2 FQNEAQ (reference sequence). V lost 3 bases, J lost 5 bases, and 16 bases stayed unmatched. This CDR3 has 18 residues. CDR3 nucleotides: TGTGCCAGCAGCTTCGGTTCCGGGACAGGGTCACAATGGTATGGCTACACCTTC. Its translation: CASSFGSGTGSQWYGYTF.

The sample holds many counts of this clonotype. The chain's CDR3 is CASSQDSGGTDTQYF. CDR3 coding DNA: TGTGCCAGCAGCCAAGATTCTGGGGGCACAGATACGCAGTATTTT. The gene calls are TRBV14 and TRBJ2-3; no definite D call. The CDR3 is 15 residues long. V was pared by 0 bases and J by 1 base, with 8 bases between. Germline assignment: CDR1 SGHDN and CDR2 FVKESK.

There are a few counts of this clonotype. The J gene is TRBJ2-5, the V gene TRBV6-5; 9 bases are shared with TRBD2. CDR1 and CDR2 (germline): MNHEY, SVGAGI. The CDR3 length is 17 residues. The V segment lost 3 bases and the J segment 4 bases; nucleotides outside the gene matches: 12. The CDR3 nucleotides read TGTGCCAGCAGTTATTCGGCGGGGCGGGGGGGCCCAGAGACCCAGTACTTC. Translated, it gives CASSYSAGRGGPETQYF.

The chain recombines TRBV5-5 with TRBJ1-2; TRBD1 matches at 7 bases. Trimming took 7 bases from V and 8 from J; bases not matched to a gene: 11. The CDR3 is 13 amino acids. From germline, CDR1 is SGHKS and CDR2 YYEKEE (reference sequence). The CDR3 spells CASSSGQPLGYTF. The CDR3 nucleotides are TGTGCCAGCTCCTCGGGACAGCCACTGGGCTACACCTTC.

V is TRBV20-1 and J is TRBJ2-5; 10 bases line up with TRBD2. In germline, CDR1 is DFQATT, CDR2 SNEGSKA (reference sequence). The CDR3 totals 14 residues. Trimming cost V 4 bases and J 4 bases; bases outside gene matches: 6. The CDR3 reads CSANLAGAGETQYF. As DNA, the CDR3 is TGCAGTGCTAACCTAGCGGGAGCGGGAGAGACCCAGTACTTC.

This clonotype was counted a few times. The J gene is TRBJ2-1, the V gene TRBV12-3 or TRBV12-4; TRBD1 or TRBD2 may be the D gene (5 bases each). The CDR3 has 14 residues. V was clipped by 5 bases and J by 2 bases, with 10 bases between them. The CDR3 protein is CASSTGAAYNEQFF. The CDR3, as DNA: TGTGCCAGCAGTACCGGGGCCGCCTACAATGAGCAGTTCTTC.

Many counts were recorded for this clonotype. The CDR3, as DNA: TGTGCCAGCAGCCGGACAGGTGTGACAGATACGCAGTATTTT. Translating gives CASSRTGVTDTQYF. J is TRBJ2-3 and V is TRBV3-1; TRBD1 matches at 7 bases. The CDR3 extends over 14 amino acids. The germline V gene has CDR1 LGHDT and CDR2 YNNKEL (reference sequence). V gave up 4 bases and J gave up 3 bases; unmatched junction bases: 4.

Details on this clonotype: Possible read error: a much larger clone is one base away. The rearrangement joins TRBV20-1 to TRBJ1-5; D is perhaps TRBD1 (5 bases). The CDR3 totals 11 residues. Germline V lookup: CDR1 DFQATT, CDR2 SNEGSKA (reference sequence). As DNA, the CDR3 is TGCATTGTGGGGCGGGAACAGCCCCTGCATTTT. Its translation is CIVGREQPLHF.

To note about this clonotype: A much larger clone sits a single nucleotide away, making a read error possible. The chain couples TRBV6-2 or TRBV6-3 to TRBJ2-1, with 7 bases identical to TRBD2. Germline-derived CDR1 and CDR2 are MNHEY and SVGEGT. This CDR3 spans 13 amino acids. This chain's CDR3 is CASSDGLVREQLF. CDR3 bases: TGTGCCAGCAGTGATGGACTAGTTCGTGAGCAGCTCTTC.

In its sample, this clonotype was seen many times. The rearrangement links TRBV11-1 to TRBJ2-1; tentative D call: TRBD1 (10 bases). This CDR3 has 19 amino acids. Germline V CDR1 and CDR2: SGHAT, FQDESV (reference sequence). V lost 2 bases and J lost 10, with 30 bases in between. CDR3: CASSLLGTGVRGRDEEQFF. The CDR3 nucleotides read TGTGCCAGCAGCTTATTGGGGACAGGGGTCCGCGGGAGGGATGAGGAGCAGTTCTTC.

V is TRBV20-1 and J is TRBJ1-2; D might be TRBD1 (5 bases). CDR1 DFQATT and CDR2 SNEGSKA come from the germline V gene (reference sequence). The length of the CDR3 is 13 residues. Trimming pared 3 bases from V and 4 bases from J, leaving 12 bases between. CDR3 amino acids: CSASETAIYGYTF. Written as DNA, the CDR3 is TGCAGTGCTAGCGAGACAGCTATCTATGGCTACACCTTC.

This clonotype showed up many times. This chain uses TRBV7-6 with TRBJ2-2; D is possibly TRBD2 (6 bases). Per germline, CDR1 SGHVS and CDR2 FNYEAQ. The length of the CDR3 is 15 residues. The V end was cut by 5 bases, the J end by 7 bases, with 17 bases between. CDR3 DNA: TGTGCCAGCAGCCCGGGGGACCCCATGATCGGGGAGCTGTTTTTT. Protein sequence: CASSPGDPMIGELFF.

J is TRBJ1-3 and V is TRBV2; D ambiguous. This CDR3 region has 14 residues. The V and J ends lost 3 bases and 1 base respectively, with 7 bases between them. Germline values: CDR1 SNHLY, CDR2 FYNNEI. The CDR3 nucleotides are TGTGCCAGCAGTGAGGGAGGATCTGGAAACACCATATATTTT. This codes for CASSEGGSGNTIYF.

This chain connects TRBV10-3 to TRBJ2-7; the match to TRBD1 covers 8 bases. Germline V gene sequence: CDR1 ENHRY, CDR2 SYGVKD. The V segment lost 6 bases and the J segment 3 bases; nucleotides outside the gene matches: 7. The CDR3 runs to 14 residues. CDR3 protein: CAIRPGQDNYEQYF. CDR3 bases: TGTGCCATCAGACCGGGACAGGATAACTACGAGCAGTACTTC.

This rearrangement joins TRBV12-3 or TRBV12-4 to TRBJ2-3; TRBD2 matches at 15 bases. This CDR3 has 19 residues. Losses at the gene ends were 1 base for V and 1 base for J; bases not matched to a gene: 6. This CDR3 is CASSLGGTSGGTRTDTQYF. In DNA form, the CDR3 reads TGTGCCAGCAGTTTAGGAGGGACTAGCGGGGGGACCCGCACAGATACGCAGTATTTT.

This clonotype was detected a few times. The chain recombines TRBV10-3 with TRBJ1-2, with unresolved D. The CDR3 length is 13 residues. CDR1 is ENHRY and CDR2 is SYGVKD in the germline V gene. V was clipped by 10 bases and J by 2 bases, with 14 bases between them. In DNA form, the CDR3 reads TGTGCCACCGAGGGAAGGGCCAACTATGGCTACACCTTC. Translated, it gives CATEGRANYGYTF.

In its sample, this clonotype was seen many times. V is TRBV18 and J is TRBJ2-7; 10 nucleotides align to TRBD1. The J segment lost 3 bases and the V segment lost 5 bases, leaving 7 bases of the junction unmatched. This CDR3 has 15 residues. Germline CDR1 reads KGHSH; CDR2 reads LQKENI. The CDR3 region has the DNA TGTGCCAGCTCAATGACAGGGGGCGCGATCTACGAGCAGTACTTC. It encodes CASSMTGGAIYEQYF.

This clonotype was counted at least ten times. The chain links TRBV15 to TRBJ1-2, with no clear D. Germline lookup yields CDR1 LNHNV and CDR2 YYDKDF (reference sequence). CDR3 size: 14 residues. Trimming pared 3 bases from V and 2 bases from J, leaving 10 bases between. CDR3 sequence (DNA): TGTGCCACCAGCAGGGAAGACGCGAACTATGGCTACACCTTC. Protein: CATSREDANYGYTF.

This clonotype was recorded at least ten times. The chain uses TRBV18 and TRBJ2-4; no reliable D call. The germline V gene has CDR1 KGHSH and CDR2 LQKENI. The V gene lost 0 bases and the J gene lost 0 bases, with 6 bases spanning the gap. CDR3 length: 15 residues. Here the CDR3 reads CASSPPSVAKNIQYF. The CDR3 bases are TGTGCCAGCTCACCACCTAGTGTAGCCAAAAACATTCAGTACTTC.

This clonotype has at least ten counts. This rearrangement joins TRBV7-3 to TRBJ2-1; a weak D match, TRBD2 (5 bases). Germline V gene sequence: CDR1 SGHTA, CDR2 FQGTGA. This CDR3 contains 15 residues. The V end lost 6 bases, the J end lost 5 bases, and 17 bases lay between the germline ends. The CDR3 region has the DNA TGTGCCAGCAGTCTTCCCACTAGGGATGACAATGAGCAGTTCTTC. It specifies CASSLPTRDDNEQFF.

This clonotype occurred many times. This sequence joins TRBV6-1 and TRBJ2-1; 9 nucleotides line up with TRBD2. From germline, CDR1 is MNHNS and CDR2 SASEGT. CDR3 length: 15 amino acids. The J segment lost 4 bases and the V segment lost 7 bases, leaving 8 bases of the junction unmatched. CDR3 sequence: CASNIQREAYNEQFF. CDR3 nucleotides: TGTGCCAGCAATATCCAGCGGGAGGCGTACAATGAGCAGTTCTTC.

This clonotype came up many times. The chain couples TRBV27 to TRBJ1-5; tentatively, D is TRBD1 (5 bases). Germline V gene sequence: CDR1 MNHEY, CDR2 SMNVEV (reference sequence). Trimming shortened V by 1 base and J by 8 bases, and 12 bases separated the two germline ends. There are 14 residues in the CDR3. CDR3 nucleotides: TGTGCCAGCAGTTTATTGGGGGGAAGGGAGCCCCAGCATTTT. Amino acid sequence: CASSLLGGREPQHF.

This clonotype has ten or more counts. The V call is TRBV18, the J call TRBJ2-2; 7 bases fit TRBD1. Germline trimming cut 4 bases from V and 13 bases from J; bases unmatched to any gene: 6. Germline values: CDR1 KGHSH, CDR2 LQKENI. The CDR3 length is 12 residues. CDR3 protein: CASSQDRTGLFF. The DNA of the CDR3 is TGTGCCAGCTCACAGGACAGGACGGGGCTGTTTTTT.

The table lists this clonotype with a few counts. A much larger clonotype is one base distant, so this may be a read error. This chain joins TRBV11-2 and TRBJ1-6; 9 bases fit TRBD1. Germline values: CDR1 SGHAT, CDR2 FQNNGV. The CDR3 loop spans 17 amino acids. CDR3 loop: CASSSIRDRVVLSPHHF. The CDR3 nucleotides read TGTGCCAGCAGCTCGATCCGGGACAGGGTGGTGTTGTCACCCCACCACTTT.